The 15 T cell receptor beta chains given below trace back to one sample, sequenced in a study of OX40 agonist ivuxolimab in advanced cancers. The data were produced by immunoSEQ multiplex PCR, yet TCRdb's version contains in-frame clones alone and is incomplete. The repertoire holds around 94,000 clones, about 93% seen once, with 0.7% to 1% in the top ten. The input for sequencing was CD4+ or CD8+ T cells sorted from blood, taken in a trial of the OX40 agonist ivuxolimab. All receptors come from an adult with an advanced solid tumor such as melanoma, head and neck, liver or kidney cancer.

For the CDR3, the DNA is TGTGCCAGCAGCTTAATGGCCGGGGACGGGATCTATGGCTACACCTTC. The encoded protein is CASSLMAGDGIYGYTF. The chain combines TRBV7-2 with TRBJ1-2; D possibly corresponds to TRBD1 (5 bases). CDR3 length equals 16 residues. The V and J ends lost 2 bases and 4 bases respectively, with 17 bases between them. Per germline, CDR1 SGHTA and CDR2 FQGNSA.

The gene calls are TRBV18 and TRBJ1-3, with D unclear. CDR3 length equals 20 residues. With 4 bases removed from V and 2 bases from J, the gap between germline ends came to 27 bases. CDR1 is KGHSH, CDR2 LQKENI, per germline. CDR3 loop: CASSLLSPGSAEGPGNTIYF. Here the CDR3 DNA reads TGTGCCAGCTCACTTTTGTCGCCCGGGTCTGCCGAAGGGCCTGGAAACACCATATATTTT.

The chain links TRBV30 to TRBJ2-1, with TRBD2 identical over 10 bases. V lost 5 bases and J lost 4; bases outside the gene matches: 8. This CDR3 contains 15 residues. Germline V gene sequence: CDR1 GTSNPN, CDR2 SVGIG (reference sequence). The CDR3 DNA reads TGTGCCTGGCAAGCTCGGACTAGCGGATACAATGAGCAGTTCTTC. Protein: CAWQARTSGYNEQFF. The full variable domain, with the rest looked up from reference TRBV30 and TRBJ2-1, is SQTIHQWPATLVQPVGSPLSLECTVEGTSNPNLYWYRQAAGRGLQLLFYSVGIGQISSEVPQNLSASRPQDRQFILSSKKLLLSDSGFYLCAWQARTSGYNEQFFGPGTRLTVL.

The genes are TRBV7-9 and TRBJ2-5; D gene ambiguous. The J call is uncertain, as TRBJ2-7 better fits the DNA end. CDR3 length: 14 amino acids. Germline CDR1 SEHNR, CDR2 FQNEAQ (reference sequence). The CDR3 sequence is CASSLGFQDYEQYF. DNA of the CDR3: TGTGCCAGCAGCTTAGGGTTCCAGGATTACGAGCAGTACTTC.

This clone was detected once. CDR3 protein: CASSLTLTSGSTGELFF. CDR3 DNA: TGCGCCAGCAGCTTGACTTTGACTAGCGGGAGTACCGGGGAGCTGTTTTTT. V and J are TRBV5-1 and TRBJ2-2; 12 positions agree with TRBD2. The CDR3 extends over 17 amino acids. Per germline, CDR1 SGHRS and CDR2 YFSETQ. After removal of 1 base from V and 5 bases from J, the junction contained 6 bases not matched to a gene.

This chain connects TRBV5-1 to TRBJ1-1; D is possibly TRBD1 (5 bases). V was shortened by 2 bases and J by 7 bases, with 12 bases between the two germline ends. The CDR3 consists of 13 residues. Germline V CDR1 and CDR2: SGHRS, YFSETQ. The CDR3 coding sequence is TGCGCCAGCAGCTTACGACGGGGGGATGAAGCTTTCTTT. It yields the protein CASSLRRGDEAFF.

This chain links TRBV6-1 with TRBJ2-3; D assignment may be TRBD1 or TRBD2 (5 bases each). CDR1 and CDR2 from the germline V gene are MNHNS and SASEGT. This CDR3 region has 14 residues. V dropped 7 bases and J dropped 0 bases, with 11 bases sitting between them. CDR3 coding DNA: TGTGCCAGCAATGGGGGTATTAGCACAGATACGCAGTATTTT. Translating gives CASNGGISTDTQYF.

V and J are TRBV6-6 and TRBJ2-7, with D possibly TRBD1 on 6 matching bases. Germline CDR1 and CDR2: MNHNY and SVGAGI (reference sequence). Trimming stripped 6 bases from V and 2 bases from J, with 14 bases between. This CDR3 has 14 residues. The CDR3 protein is CASSLRTETYEQYF. In DNA form, the CDR3 reads TGTGCCAGCAGCCTCCGGACAGAGACCTACGAGCAGTACTTC.

This clone was observed a few times. The chain has TRBV7-9 and TRBJ1-4, with D possibly TRBD1 on 5 matching bases. Germline V gene sequence: CDR1 SEHNR, CDR2 FQNEAQ (reference sequence). This CDR3 has 14 amino acids. The V end lost 1 base, the J end lost 7 bases, and 10 bases lay between the germline ends. This CDR3 reads CASSLGGRGEKLFF. The CDR3, as DNA: TGTGCCAGCAGCTTAGGGGGCCGGGGTGAAAAACTGTTTTTT.

The genes are TRBV6-6 and TRBJ2-3, with D possibly being TRBD1 (6 bases). This CDR3 region has 15 residues. Germline V gene data show CDR1 as MNHNY and CDR2 as SVGAGI (reference sequence). V shed 0 bases and J shed 4 bases, with 11 bases lying between them. CDR3 coding DNA: TGTGCCAGCAGTTACTCGATCCCAGGGGCAGATACGCAGTATTTT. It specifies CASSYSIPGADTQYF.

The genes are TRBV7-2 and TRBJ2-4; 7 bases agree with TRBD1. The CDR3 is 11 residues long. The germline V gene has CDR1 SGHTA and CDR2 FQGNSA. V lost 5 bases and J lost 16; bases outside the gene matches: 8. This chain's CDR3 is CASSTGQIDYF. For the CDR3, the DNA is TGTGCCAGCAGCACGGGACAGATCGACTACTTC.

This clone was observed a handful of times. The genes are TRBV7-6 and TRBJ2-2; D might be TRBD1 (5 bases). CDR1 and CDR2 (germline): SGHVS, FNYEAQ. V was clipped by 3 bases and J by 2 bases, with 13 bases between them. The CDR3 length is 16 residues. CDR3 DNA sequence: TGTGCCAGCAGCTTGGTCCGACAGCTCAACACCGGGGAGCTGTTTTTT. Translated, it gives CASSLVRQLNTGELFF.

Worth noting for this clone: The junction departs from the called germline gene at one end, perhaps through a read error. The same CDR3 also results from other DNA sequences found in this sample. V is TRBV10-3 and J is TRBJ2-1; TRBD2 matches 8 bases. Germline V gives CDR1 ENHRY, CDR2 SYGVKD. The CDR3 is 14 residues long. CDR3 amino acids: CAISDGRGYNEQFF. CDR3 coding DNA: TGTGCCATTAGTGACGGGAGGGGGTACAATGAGCAGTTCTTC.

V is TRBV19 and J is TRBJ2-5; D is undetermined. TRBJ2-7 matches the DNA end more closely, so the J call is doubtful. This CDR3 comprises 13 residues. Germline values: CDR1 LNHDA, CDR2 SQIVND (reference sequence). The CDR3 here is CASSNPGGYEQYF. Written as DNA, the CDR3 is TGTGCCAGTAGTAACCCGGGCGGCTACGAGCAGTACTTC.

The J gene is TRBJ2-5, the V gene TRBV7-2; 9 bases map to TRBD1. CDR3 length: 14 residues. After removal of 5 bases from V and 5 bases from J, the junction contained 6 bases not matched to a gene. In germline, CDR1 is SGHTA, CDR2 FQGNSA. The CDR3 sequence: CASSPGQGLETQYF. CDR3 sequence (DNA): TGTGCCAGCAGCCCCGGACAGGGGTTGGAGACCCAGTACTTC.